The clone carrying this T cell receptor (beta chain) has just a few counts. Its specificity is not known. TCRdb's copy holds only in-frame clones and misses some; the assay was immunoSEQ multiplex PCR. The sample lists approximately 36,000 clones, around nine tenths occurring once. The data were obtained in a study of monozygotic twins with cystic fibrosis. Across the whole study: Around 3 micrograms of fragmented DNA underwent approximately 15 PCR cycles for library preparation.

General study results and limits: Shared CDR3 numbers were not associated with age, concordance or severity. Clonality was generally low (median around 0.009), higher in the most severe patients.

The germline gives CDR1 LGHNT, CDR2 FRNRAP. The V end lost 2 bases, the J end lost 1 base, and 6 bases lay between the germline ends. This CDR3 spans 13 amino acids. This rearrangement joins TRBV12-5 to TRBJ2-7; D gene uncertain. This receptor was obtained from a boy younger than 10 with cystic fibrosis. The sequenced sample was blood. DNA for the CDR3: TGTGCTAGTGGTTTGTTCCCGTCCTACGAGCAGTACTTC. Encoded protein: CASGLFPSYEQYF.